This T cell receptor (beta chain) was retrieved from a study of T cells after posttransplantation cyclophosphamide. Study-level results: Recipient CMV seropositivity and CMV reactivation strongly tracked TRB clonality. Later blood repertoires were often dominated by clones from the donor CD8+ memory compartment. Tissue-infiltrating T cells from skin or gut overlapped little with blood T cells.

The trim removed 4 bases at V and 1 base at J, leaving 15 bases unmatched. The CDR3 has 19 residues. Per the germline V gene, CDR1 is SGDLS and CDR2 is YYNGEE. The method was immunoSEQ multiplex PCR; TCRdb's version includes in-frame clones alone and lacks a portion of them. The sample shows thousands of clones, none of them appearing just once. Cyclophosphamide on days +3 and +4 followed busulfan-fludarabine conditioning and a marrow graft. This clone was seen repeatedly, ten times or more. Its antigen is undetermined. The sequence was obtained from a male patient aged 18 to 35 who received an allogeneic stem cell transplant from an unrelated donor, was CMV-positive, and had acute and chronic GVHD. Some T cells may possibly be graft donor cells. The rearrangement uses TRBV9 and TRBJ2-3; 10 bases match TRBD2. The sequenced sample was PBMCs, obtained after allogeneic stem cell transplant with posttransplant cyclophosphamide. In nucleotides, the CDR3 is TGTGCCAGCAGCCCCAGACGAGCAGCGGGGGGGCGCGGCACAGATACGCAGTATTTT. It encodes CASSPRRAAGGRGTDTQYF. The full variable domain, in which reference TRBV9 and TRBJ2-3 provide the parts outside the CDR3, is DSGVTQTPKHLITATGQRVTLRCSPRSGDLSVYWYQQSLDQGLQFLIQYYNGEERAKGNILERFSAQQFPDLHSELNLSSLELGDSALYFCASSPRRAAGGRGTDTQYFGPGTRLTVL.